The next 16 T cell receptor beta chains were all read from a single sample in a study of blood T cell repertoires in COVID-19. Method: immunoSEQ multiplex PCR; TCRdb's copy keeps in-frame clones and lacks some. The sample contains 300,000 to 400,000 clones, 85% of which appear only once. Sequenced input: PBMCs or T cells enriched from blood (not recorded which). The receptors were gathered from a woman in her twenties or thirties who had been exposed to COVID-19.

This clone was counted a few times. The rearrangement joins TRBV27 to TRBJ1-2, with D possibly matching TRBD1 (5 bases). Trimming pared 4 bases from V and 10 bases from J, leaving 13 bases between. This CDR3 is built from 12 residues. The V gene's germline CDR1 is MNHEY and CDR2 SMNVEV (reference sequence). The CDR3, as DNA: TGTGCCAGCAGTTCTATTGCGGGGGACTACACCTTC. Residues: CASSSIAGDYTF.

V usage is TRBV7-2 and J usage is TRBJ1-1, with D possibly TRBD1 on 5 matching bases. Looked up from germline, CDR1 is SGHTA and CDR2 is FQGNSA. Between the trimmed V and J ends, which lost 1 base and 1 base, there was a span of 19 bases. The CDR3 spans 18 residues. The CDR3 DNA reads as TGTGCCAGCAGCTTAGTTTATCCAGTAGCTCAGGGGAACACTGAAGCTTTCTTT. It codes for CASSLVYPVAQGNTEAFF.

V gene TRBV4-3 combines with J gene TRBJ2-2; a weak D match, TRBD1 (6 bases). Germline loops: CDR1 LGHNA, CDR2 YSLEER. This CDR3 is built from 18 residues. Trimming stripped 0 bases from V and 2 bases from J, with 16 bases between. This CDR3 is CASSQDLGTLRNTGELFF. The CDR3 coding sequence is TGCGCCAGCAGCCAAGATCTTGGGACACTCCGAAACACCGGGGAGCTGTTTTTT.

CDR3 nucleotides: TGCGCCAGCAGCCAAGGAGGACTAGCGGGGTTTAAAGAGACCCAGTACTTC. Its translation is CASSQGGLAGFKETQYF. V gene TRBV4-3 combines with J gene TRBJ2-5; 12 bases are shared with TRBD2. V was pared by 1 base and J by 3 bases, with 6 bases of the junction left unmatched. Germline V gene lookup returns CDR1 LGHNA and CDR2 YSLEER. The CDR3 is made up of 17 amino acids.

This clone has only one observation. The chain couples TRBV24-1 to TRBJ1-2; TRBD1 agrees at 9 bases. The V gene end was trimmed by 3 bases and the J gene end by 8 bases; junction bases not matched to a gene: 9. The CDR3 is 15 residues long. Germline CDR1 KGHDR, CDR2 SFDVKD. The CDR3 loop reads CATSDITGGLWGYTF. The CDR3 DNA sequence: TGTGCCACCAGTGATATCACAGGGGGCCTGTGGGGCTACACCTTC.

This sequence joins TRBV7-2 and TRBJ1-6, with no clear D. V gave up 1 base and J gave up 7 bases, with 11 bases separating them. Germline loops: CDR1 SGHTA, CDR2 FQGNSA. The CDR3 totals 15 residues. CDR3 in DNA: TGTGCCAGCAGCTTAGTCAGCAGGCCGAATTCACCCCTCCACTTT. The encoded protein is CASSLVSRPNSPLHF.

V and J are TRBV11-2 and TRBJ1-1; D unclear. V was clipped by 1 base and J by 3 bases, with 9 bases between them. CDR1 SGHAT and CDR2 FQNNGV come from the germline V gene. This CDR3 region has 14 residues. This CDR3 reads CASSLGWRDTEAFF. CDR3 nucleotide sequence: TGTGCCAGCAGCTTAGGGTGGCGGGACACTGAAGCTTTCTTT.

This clone was counted a single time. The V gene is TRBV4-1, the J gene TRBJ2-7; perhaps TRBD1 as D (6 bases). This CDR3 comprises 15 residues. Germline V gene data show CDR1 as MGHRA and CDR2 as YSYEKL. Trimming stripped 1 base from V and 5 bases from J, with 15 bases between. CDR3: CASSQVEWGRDEQYF. DNA of the CDR3: TGCGCCAGCAGCCAAGTAGAATGGGGGCGGGACGAGCAGTACTTC.

This sequence joins TRBV28 and TRBJ2-3; TRBD2 aligns across 7 bases. The CDR3 runs 17 residues. J gave up 4 bases and V 11 bases, and 21 bases lay outside the gene matches. Germline CDR1 MDHEN, CDR2 SYDVKM. CDR3 amino acids: CASSAWWEGGTADTQYF. The CDR3 bases are TGTGCCTCCTCTGCCTGGTGGGAGGGTGGGACGGCAGATACGCAGTATTTT.

This clone was observed a single time. This chain links TRBV2 with TRBJ2-2, with TRBD1 identical over 7 bases. J was trimmed by 3 bases and V by 5 bases; bases with no gene match: 6. Germline V lookup: CDR1 SNHLY, CDR2 FYNNEI. The CDR3 spans 15 residues. This CDR3 is CASSRGQSYTGELFF. The CDR3 DNA is TGTGCCAGCAGTCGGGGACAGAGCTACACCGGGGAGCTGTTTTTT.

This chain uses TRBV27 with TRBJ2-5; TRBD2 matches 8 bases. The CDR3 is 19 residues long. V gave up 2 bases and J gave up 7 bases; unmatched junction bases: 21. Germline V lookup: CDR1 MNHEY, CDR2 SMNVEV (reference sequence). In DNA, the CDR3 is TGTGCCAGCAGTTTAACAGGACGAGCGGGGGCGCTGGCCGGTGGGACCCAGTACTTC. It specifies CASSLTGRAGALAGGTQYF.

V and J are TRBV5-1 and TRBJ2-5, with D unresolved. Germline lookup yields CDR1 SGHRS and CDR2 YFSETQ. The V end was cut by 0 bases, the J end by 2 bases, with 5 bases between. The CDR3 is 13 residues long. The CDR3 bases are TGCGCCAGCAGCTTGGCTAGGCAAGAGACCCAGTACTTC. It translates to CASSLARQETQYF.

The chain employs TRBV4-2 and TRBJ2-5, with D perhaps matching TRBD1 (6 bases). V was pared by 0 bases and J by 1 base, with 15 bases between. CDR3 length equals 17 residues. CDR1 is LGHNA, CDR2 YNFKEQ, per germline. This CDR3 is CASSQEGGYRGQETQYF. As DNA, the CDR3 is TGTGCCAGCAGCCAAGAAGGGGGATATCGGGGCCAAGAGACCCAGTACTTC.

This clone was detected a few times. The genes are TRBV5-1 and TRBJ1-2; 7 bases are shared with TRBD1. CDR3 size: 14 residues. V lost 2 bases and J lost 6; bases outside the gene matches: 7. Germline V gene lookup returns CDR1 SGHRS and CDR2 YFSETQ. The CDR3 nucleotides are TGCGCCAGCAGCTTTTCGACAGGGAAGGATGGCTACACCTTC. Amino acids: CASSFSTGKDGYTF.

The J gene is TRBJ2-2, the V gene TRBV9, with a possible D match to TRBD1 (6 bases). Germline V lookup: CDR1 SGDLS, CDR2 YYNGEE. The V gene lost 0 bases and the J gene lost 7 bases, with 16 bases spanning the gap. This CDR3 comprises 16 residues. The CDR3 reads CASSVEGHVYSGELFF. The CDR3 DNA is TGTGCCAGCAGCGTAGAGGGACACGTTTATAGCGGGGAGCTGTTTTTT.

The chain employs TRBV19 and TRBJ1-1; D possibly corresponds to TRBD1 (6 bases). Trimming took off 3 bases at V and 6 bases at J, with 14 bases between the two ends. This CDR3 spans 14 amino acids. Germline lookup yields CDR1 LNHDA and CDR2 SQIVND (reference sequence). CDR3 protein: CASSIGQFAAEAFF. CDR3 in DNA: TGTGCCAGTAGTATCGGACAGTTCGCGGCTGAAGCTTTCTTT.